This TCR beta chain was sequenced for a study of CD8+CD57+ T cells in acquired aplastic anemia. Whole-study context: Sorted CD4+ and CD8+ cells gave an average of around 3.3 ug of DNA.

The CDR3 is made up of 14 amino acids. Trimming removed 0 bases at V and 7 bases at J, with 14 bases between. CDR1 and CDR2 from the germline V gene are SGHRS and YFSETQ. This clonotype was seen more than once but under ten times. Investigators profiled TCR beta VDJ and CDR3 from genomic DNA template. MiXCR, run by TCRdb on the reads, gives a single entry per CDR3 protein. The table includes approximately 470,000 distinct CDR3 sequences, 25% to 40% detected once. Patients who underwent sequencing had shown CD8+CD57+ cell expansion by flow cytometry. The rearrangement uses TRBV5-1 and TRBJ2-7; tentatively, D is TRBD1 or TRBD2 (6 bases each). The TCR was taken from a human donor with aplastic anemia. Specimen: sorted CD4+, CD8+, or CD8+CD57+ T cells (not recorded which) from PBMCs. The CDR3 nucleotides read TGCGCCAGCAGCTTGGAACCGGGGGCTGGGGAGCAGTACTTC. Residues: CASSLEPGAGEQYF.